This TCR beta chain was retrieved from a study of T cells in Graves' hyperthyroidism and ophthalmopathy. Study overall: Any treatment followed the collection of peripheral blood at initial diagnosis.

The CDR3 regions of TCR beta were amplified from RNA transcripts. A first-round RT-PCR of the TCR CDR3 used the HTBI primer set. Each CDR3 protein is one row after TCRdb ran MiXCR on the multiplex PCR reads. Seen here are 500,000 to 750,000 distinct CDR3 sequences, approximately 15% observed once, and the top ten hold over 6%. This clonotype has a count of ten or more. Its antigen remains unknown. Overall study results and limits: Ophthalmopathy and stable hyperthyroidism were told apart by a 13 V-J model. Most thyroid clonotypes expanded above 0.001 appeared in blood too.

Uncontrolled infection, other autoimmune disease, pregnancy or lactation disqualified patients from enrolment. Input material: blood. The sequence was collected from a young woman with Graves' ophthalmopathy.

Here the CDR3 DNA reads TGTGCCAGCACCCGCCTGAGGAGCGGGAGGGTTTACGAGCAGTACTTC. Protein product: CASTRLRSGRVYEQYF. This chain links TRBV27 with TRBJ2-7; 10 bases line up with TRBD2. Germline V gene sequence: CDR1 MNHEY, CDR2 SMNVEV (reference sequence). After removal of 7 bases from V and 4 bases from J, the junction contained 13 bases not matched to a gene. CDR3 length: 16 amino acids.